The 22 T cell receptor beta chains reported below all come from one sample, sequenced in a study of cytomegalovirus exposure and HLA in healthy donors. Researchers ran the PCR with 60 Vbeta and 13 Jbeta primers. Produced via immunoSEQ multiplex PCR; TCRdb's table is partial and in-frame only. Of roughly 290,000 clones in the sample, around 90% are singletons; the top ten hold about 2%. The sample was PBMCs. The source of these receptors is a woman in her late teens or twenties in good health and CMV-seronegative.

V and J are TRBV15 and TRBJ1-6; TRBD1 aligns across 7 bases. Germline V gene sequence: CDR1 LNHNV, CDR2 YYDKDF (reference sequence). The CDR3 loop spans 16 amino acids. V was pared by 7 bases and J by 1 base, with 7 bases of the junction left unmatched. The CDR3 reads CATMGNRGSYNSPLHF. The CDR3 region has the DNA TGTGCCACCATGGGGAACAGGGGATCCTATAATTCACCCCTCCACTTT.

Here the CDR3 DNA reads TGTGCCAGCAGGGGGACAGGGCTGAACTATGGCTACACCTTC. Encoded protein: CASRGTGLNYGYTF. The chain has TRBV6-5 and TRBJ1-2, with TRBD1 matching over 9 bases. The germline CDR1 and CDR2 sequences are MNHEY and SVGAGI. This CDR3 region has 14 residues. V shed 6 bases and J 2 bases; nucleotides not matched to a gene: 4.

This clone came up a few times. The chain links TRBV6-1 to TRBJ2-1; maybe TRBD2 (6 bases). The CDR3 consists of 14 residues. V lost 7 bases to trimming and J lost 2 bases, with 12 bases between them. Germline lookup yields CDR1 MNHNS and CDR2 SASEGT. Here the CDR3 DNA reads TGTGCCAGCATTGGGACTGACCCCTACAATGAGCAGTTCTTC. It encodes CASIGTDPYNEQFF.

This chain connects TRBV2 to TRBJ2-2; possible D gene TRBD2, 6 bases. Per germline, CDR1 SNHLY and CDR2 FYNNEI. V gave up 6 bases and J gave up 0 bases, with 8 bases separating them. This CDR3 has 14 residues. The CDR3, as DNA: TGTGCCAGCAGGGGGAGGACGAACACCGGGGAGCTGTTTTTT. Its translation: CASRGRTNTGELFF.

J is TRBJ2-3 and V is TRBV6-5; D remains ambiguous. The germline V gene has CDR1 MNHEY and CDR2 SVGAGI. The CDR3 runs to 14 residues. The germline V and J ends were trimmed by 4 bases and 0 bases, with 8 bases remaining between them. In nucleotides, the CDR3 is TGTGCCAGCAGTTTTGGTACTAGCACAGATACGCAGTATTTT. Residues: CASSFGTSTDTQYF.

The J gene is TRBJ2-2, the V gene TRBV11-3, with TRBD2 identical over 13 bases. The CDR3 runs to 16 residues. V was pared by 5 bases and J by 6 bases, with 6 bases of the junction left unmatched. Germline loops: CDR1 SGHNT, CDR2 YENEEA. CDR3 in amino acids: CASSRLAGGRSGELFF. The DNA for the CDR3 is TGTGCCAGCAGCAGACTAGCGGGGGGTCGGTCCGGGGAGCTGTTTTTT.

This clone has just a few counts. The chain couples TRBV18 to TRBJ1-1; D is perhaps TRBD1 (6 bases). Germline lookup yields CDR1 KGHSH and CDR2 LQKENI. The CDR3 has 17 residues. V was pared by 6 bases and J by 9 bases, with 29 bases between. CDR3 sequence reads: CASSLTGGGPLTEKAFF. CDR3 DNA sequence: TGTGCCAGCTCCCTGACGGGGGGGGGCCCTTTAACAGAGAAAGCTTTCTTT.

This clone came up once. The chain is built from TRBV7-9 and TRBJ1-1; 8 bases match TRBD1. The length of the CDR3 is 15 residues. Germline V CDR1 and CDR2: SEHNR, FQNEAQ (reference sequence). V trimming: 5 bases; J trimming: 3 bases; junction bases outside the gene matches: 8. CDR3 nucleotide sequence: TGTGCCAGCAGCCCGCGGACAGGGATCGACACTGAAGCTTTCTTT. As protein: CASSPRTGIDTEAFF.

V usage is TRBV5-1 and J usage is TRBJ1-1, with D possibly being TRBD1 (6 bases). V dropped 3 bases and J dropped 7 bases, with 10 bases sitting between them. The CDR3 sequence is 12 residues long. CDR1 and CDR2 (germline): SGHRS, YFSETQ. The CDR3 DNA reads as TGCGCCAGCAGCTCACAGGGCCTTGAAGCTTTCTTT. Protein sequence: CASSSQGLEAFF.

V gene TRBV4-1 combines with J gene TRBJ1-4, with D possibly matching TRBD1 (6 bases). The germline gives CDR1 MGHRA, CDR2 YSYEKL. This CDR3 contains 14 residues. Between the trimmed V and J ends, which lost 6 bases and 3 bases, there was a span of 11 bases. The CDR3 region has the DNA TGCGCCAGCAGTTACAGGGATGCTAATGAAAAACTGTTTTTT. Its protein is CASSYRDANEKLFF.

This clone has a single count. The CDR3 DNA sequence: TGTGCCAGCAGTTCCCCGGGACAGGGGGAACTGGAGCAGTACTTC. Translated, it gives CASSSPGQGELEQYF. This chain joins TRBV7-9 and TRBJ2-7; 11 nucleotides match TRBD1. CDR1 and CDR2 from the germline V gene are SEHNR and FQNEAQ (reference sequence). The CDR3 has 15 residues. V was clipped by 6 bases and J by 7 bases; unmatched bases: 11.

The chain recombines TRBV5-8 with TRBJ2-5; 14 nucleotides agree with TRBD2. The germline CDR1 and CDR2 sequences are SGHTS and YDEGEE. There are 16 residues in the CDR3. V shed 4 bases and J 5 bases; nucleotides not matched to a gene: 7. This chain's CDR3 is CASSPGLAGDTETQYF. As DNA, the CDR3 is TGTGCCAGCAGCCCGGGACTAGCGGGGGATACGGAGACCCAGTACTTC.

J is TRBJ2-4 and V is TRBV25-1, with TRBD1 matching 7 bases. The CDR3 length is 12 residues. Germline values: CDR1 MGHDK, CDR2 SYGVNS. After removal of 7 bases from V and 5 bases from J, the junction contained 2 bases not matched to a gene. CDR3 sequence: CASKGTENIQYF. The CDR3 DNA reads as TGTGCCAGCAAAGGGACAGAAAACATTCAGTACTTC. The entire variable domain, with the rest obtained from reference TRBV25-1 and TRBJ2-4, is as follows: EADIYQTPRYLVIGTGKKITLECSQTMGHDKMYWYQQDPGMELHLIHYSYGVNSTEKGDLSSESTVSRIRTEHFPLTLESARPSHTSQYLCASKGTENIQYFGAGTRLSVL.

The CDR3 region has the DNA TGTGCCAGCAGTTACTCGAACCGGGACAGGGGAACTGAAGCTTTCTTT. It translates to CASSYSNRDRGTEAFF. This chain links TRBV6-5 with TRBJ1-1; the match to TRBD1 covers 10 bases. The CDR3 covers 16 residues. Germline assignment: CDR1 MNHEY and CDR2 SVGAGI. V lost 0 bases to trimming and J lost 5 bases; unmatched junction nucleotides: 6.

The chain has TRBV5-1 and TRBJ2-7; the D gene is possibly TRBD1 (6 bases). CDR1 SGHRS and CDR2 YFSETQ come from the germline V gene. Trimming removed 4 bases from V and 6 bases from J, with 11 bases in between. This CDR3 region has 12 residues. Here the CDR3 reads CASSRDIGEQYF. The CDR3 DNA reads TGCGCCAGCAGCCGGGACATAGGCGAGCAGTACTTC. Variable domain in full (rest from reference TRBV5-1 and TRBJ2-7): KAGVTQTPRYLIKTRGQQVTLSCSPISGHRSVSWYQQTPGQGLQFLFEYFSETQRNKGNFPGRFSGRQFSNSRSEMNVSTLELGDSALYLCASSRDIGEQYFGPGTRLTVT.

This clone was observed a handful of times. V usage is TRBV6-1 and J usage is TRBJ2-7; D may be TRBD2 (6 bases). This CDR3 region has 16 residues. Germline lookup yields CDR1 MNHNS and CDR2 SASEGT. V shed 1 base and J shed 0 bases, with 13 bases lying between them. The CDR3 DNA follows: TGTGCCAGCAGTGAAGAGCCTAGCGTGCTCTCCTACGAGCAGTACTTC. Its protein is CASSEEPSVLSYEQYF.

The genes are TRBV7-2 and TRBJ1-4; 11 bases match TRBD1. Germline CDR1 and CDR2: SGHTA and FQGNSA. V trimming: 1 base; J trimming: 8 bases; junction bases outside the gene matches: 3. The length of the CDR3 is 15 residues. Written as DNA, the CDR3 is TGTGCCAGCAGCTTAGGGGGACAGGGGGGAGAAAAACTGTTTTTT. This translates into CASSLGGQGGEKLFF.

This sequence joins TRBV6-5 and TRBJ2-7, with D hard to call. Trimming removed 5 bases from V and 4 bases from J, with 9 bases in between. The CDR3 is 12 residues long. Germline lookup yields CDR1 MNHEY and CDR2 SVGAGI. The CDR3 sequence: CASSERGYEQYF. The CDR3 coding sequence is TGTGCCAGCAGTGAACGCGGATACGAGCAGTACTTC.

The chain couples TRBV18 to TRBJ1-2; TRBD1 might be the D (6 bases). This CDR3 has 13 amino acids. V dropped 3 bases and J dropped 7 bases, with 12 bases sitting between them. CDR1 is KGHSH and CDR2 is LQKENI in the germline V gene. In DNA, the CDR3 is TGTGCCAGCTCACCCCGGGACAAAGTTGGCTACACCTTC. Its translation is CASSPRDKVGYTF. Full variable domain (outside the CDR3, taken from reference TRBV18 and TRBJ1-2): NAGVMQNPRHLVRRRGQEARLRCSPMKGHSHVYWYRQLPEEGLKFMVYLQKENIIDESGMPKERFSAEFPKEGPSILRIQQVVRGDSAAYFCASSPRDKVGYTFGSGTRLTVV.

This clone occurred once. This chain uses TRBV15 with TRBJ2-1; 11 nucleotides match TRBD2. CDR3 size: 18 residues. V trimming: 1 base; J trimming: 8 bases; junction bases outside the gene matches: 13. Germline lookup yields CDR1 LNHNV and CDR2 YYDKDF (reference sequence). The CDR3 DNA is TGTGCCACCAGCAGAGTGACTAGCGGGGCCCCCCTTCCCCATGAGCAGTTCTTC. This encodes CATSRVTSGAPLPHEQFF.

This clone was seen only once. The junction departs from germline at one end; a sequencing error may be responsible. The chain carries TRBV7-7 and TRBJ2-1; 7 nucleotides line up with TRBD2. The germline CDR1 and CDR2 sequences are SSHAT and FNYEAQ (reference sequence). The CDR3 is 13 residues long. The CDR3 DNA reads TGTGCTAGCAGTCCCGGACTAGATAGTGAGCAGTTCTTC. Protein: CASSPGLDSEQFF.

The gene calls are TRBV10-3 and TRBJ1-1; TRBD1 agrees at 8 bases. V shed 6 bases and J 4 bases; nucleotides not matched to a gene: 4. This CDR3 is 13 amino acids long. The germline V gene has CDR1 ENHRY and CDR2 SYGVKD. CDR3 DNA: TGTGCCATCAGGACAGGACAGGGCACTGAAGCTTTCTTT. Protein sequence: CAIRTGQGTEAFF.